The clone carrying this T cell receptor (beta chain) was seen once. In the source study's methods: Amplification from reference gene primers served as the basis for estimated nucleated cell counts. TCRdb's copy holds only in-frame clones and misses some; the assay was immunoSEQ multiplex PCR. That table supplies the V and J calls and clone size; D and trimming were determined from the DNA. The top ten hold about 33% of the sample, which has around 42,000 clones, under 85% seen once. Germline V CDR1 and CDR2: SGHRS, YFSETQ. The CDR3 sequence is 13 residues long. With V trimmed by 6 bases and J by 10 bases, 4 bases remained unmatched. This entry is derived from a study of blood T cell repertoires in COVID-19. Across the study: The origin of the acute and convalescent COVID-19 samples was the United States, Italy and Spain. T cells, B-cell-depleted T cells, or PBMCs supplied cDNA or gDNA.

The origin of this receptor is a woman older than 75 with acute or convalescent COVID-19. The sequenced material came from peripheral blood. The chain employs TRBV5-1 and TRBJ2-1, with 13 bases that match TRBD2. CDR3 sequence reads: CASTGLAGREQFF. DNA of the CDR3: TGCGCCAGCACGGGACTAGCGGGAAGAGAGCAGTTCTTC.